Listed below are T cell receptor beta chains from one sample, sequenced in a study of technical replicates of blood from several donors. Produced via immunoSEQ multiplex PCR; TCRdb's table is partial and in-frame only. This sample has fewer than 70,000 clones, with less than 90% found just once. Sequencing was carried out using PBMCs. Receptor source: a human donor in good health. Some clones in this sample may be carry-over from other donors' samples. CDR3s include the opening cysteine and the closing phenylalanine or tryptophan. D genes are given only for firm matches. The size of a clone is reported for some rows only, either as once, few or many, or as a class for expanded clones.

size: -
length: 21
V: TRBV5-1
D: TRBD1
J: TRBJ2-6
DNA: TGCGCCAGCAGCTTGGCCCCTACACGACAGGGTATGAGCTCTGGGGCCAACGTCCTGACTTTC
CDR3: CASSLAPTRQGMSSGANVLTF

size: -
length: 15
V: TRBV5-1
D: -
J: TRBJ2-7
DNA: TGCGCCAGCAGCTCCGGACTACTTCCAAGCTACGAGCAGTACTTC
CDR3: CASSSGLLPSYEQYF

size: once
length: 11
V: TRBV29-1
D: TRBD1
J: TRBJ1-2
DNA: TGCAGCGTTGAGACAGGGGCCTTCTACACCTTC
CDR3: CSVETGAFYTF

size: -
length: 11
V: TRBV6-1
D: -
J: TRBJ1-1
DNA: TGTGCCAGCAGTTGGGGGCGTGAAGCTTTCTTT
CDR3: CASSWGREAFF

size: -
length: 17
V: TRBV27
D: TRBD2
J: TRBJ2-3
DNA: TGTGCCAGCAGTTTATCGGATAGCGGGAGGGGCACAGATACGCAGTATTTT
CDR3: CASSLSDSGRGTDTQYF

size: -
length: 12
V: TRBV15
D: -
J: TRBJ2-5
DNA: TGTGCCACCAGCAGAGATCTGGAGACCCAGTACTTC
CDR3: CATSRDLETQYF

size: -
length: 15
V: TRBV5-5
D: -
J: TRBJ2-3
DNA: TGTGCCAGCAGCTGGATGGAGGGTGTGGCAGATACGCAGTATTTT
CDR3: CASSWMEGVADTQYF

size: -
length: 14
V: TRBV19
D: TRBD1
J: TRBJ1-2
DNA: TGTGCCAGTAGGGGACAGGGGAGGAACTATGGCTACACCTTC
CDR3: CASRGQGRNYGYTF

size: -
length: 15
V: TRBV2
D: TRBD2
J: TRBJ2-3
DNA: TGTGCCGGAGGGACTAGCGGGAGGGGAACAGATACGCAGTATTTT
CDR3: CAGGTSGRGTDTQYF

size: -
length: 16
V: TRBV7-2
D: -
J: TRBJ1-1
DNA: TGTGCCAGCAGCCACCCCAGCGGAGGGGTGAACACTGAAGCTTTCTTT
CDR3: CASSHPSGGVNTEAFF